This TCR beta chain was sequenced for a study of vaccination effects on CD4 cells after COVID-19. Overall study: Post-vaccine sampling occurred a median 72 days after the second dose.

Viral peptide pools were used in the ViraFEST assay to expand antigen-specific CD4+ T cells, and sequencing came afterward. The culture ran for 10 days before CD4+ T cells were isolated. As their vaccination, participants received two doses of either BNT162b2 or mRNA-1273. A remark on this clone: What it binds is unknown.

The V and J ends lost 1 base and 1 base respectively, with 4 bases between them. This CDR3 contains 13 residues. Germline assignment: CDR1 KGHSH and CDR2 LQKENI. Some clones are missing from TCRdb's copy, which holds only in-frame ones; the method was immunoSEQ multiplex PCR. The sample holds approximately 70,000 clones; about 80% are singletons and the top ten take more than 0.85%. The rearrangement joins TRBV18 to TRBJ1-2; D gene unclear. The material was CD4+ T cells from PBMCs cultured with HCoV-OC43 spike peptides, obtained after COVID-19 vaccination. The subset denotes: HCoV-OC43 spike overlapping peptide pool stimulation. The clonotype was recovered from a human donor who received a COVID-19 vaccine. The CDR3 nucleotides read TGTGCCAGCTCACCACAGGTTAACTATGGCTACACCTTC. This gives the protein CASSPQVNYGYTF.